These T cell receptor beta chains were read from a single sample in a study of Ad26.COV2.S vaccination and SARS-CoV-2 variants. Using immunoSEQ multiplex PCR, the repertoire was profiled, and TCRdb retains in-frame clones only, with some absent. The sample records roughly 420,000 clones, roughly nine tenths being singletons. Sequenced here: peripheral blood, sampled in a trial of Ad26.COV2.S vaccine versus placebo. Receptors originate from a person aged 18-60 years who received the Ad26.COV2.S COVID-19 vaccine or a placebo. Each CDR3 is given with its conserved first and last residue. The order of the fields is clone size, CDR3 length, J gene, D gene, V gene, CDR3 protein, CDR3 DNA. A D gene is named only where the DNA matches it firmly. For some rows the clone size is stated as once, few or many, or as a class when expanded; others skip it.

-	13	TRBJ1-1	-	TRBV29-1	CSVLRASGTEAFF	TGCAGCGTACTCCGGGCCTCGGGGACTGAAGCTTTCTTT
-	15	TRBJ1-5	TRBD1	TRBV19	CAGGTGRGGNQPQHF	TGTGCCGGAGGGACAGGGCGCGGAGGGAATCAGCCCCAGCATTTT
-	15	TRBJ2-5	TRBD1	TRBV10-1	CASVGQGRSTETQYF	TGCGCCAGCGTAGGACAGGGGCGGTCTACCGAGACCCAGTACTTC
-	12	TRBJ1-5	-	TRBV12-3/TRBV12-4	CASSLFSQPQHF	TGTGCCAGCAGTTTGTTCTCTCAGCCCCAGCATTTT
-	18	TRBJ1-1	-	TRBV16	CASSQSVEGAGMNTEAFF	TGTGCCAGCAGCCAATCGGTGGAGGGAGCAGGCATGAACACTGAAGCTTTCTTT
once	12	TRBJ1-2	-	TRBV6-2/TRBV6-3	CASSHSSYGYTF	TGTGCCAGCAGTCACAGCTCCTATGGCTACACCTTC
-	15	TRBJ1-5	TRBD1	TRBV27	CASNPSGTDNQPQHF	TGTGCCAGTAACCCTTCCGGGACAGATAATCAGCCCCAGCATTTT
-	15	TRBJ1-1	TRBD1	TRBV5-1	CASSLLSTGHTEAFF	TGCGCCAGCAGCCTACTATCGACAGGGCACACTGAAGCTTTCTTT
-	16	TRBJ1-4	TRBD1	TRBV6-2/TRBV6-3	CASSRTGTGAFEKLFF	TGTGCCAGCAGTCGCACCGGGACAGGGGCTTTCGAAAAACTGTTTTTT
-	13	TRBJ2-5	TRBD1	TRBV29-1	CSVARGLEETQYF	TGCAGCGTTGCCAGGGGGCTGGAGGAGACCCAGTACTTC
-	14	TRBJ2-2	TRBD1	TRBV30	CAWVGQGYTGELFF	TGTGCCTGGGTTGGACAGGGGTACACCGGGGAGCTGTTTTTT
-	14	TRBJ1-2	-	TRBV7-9	CASSFNGQNYGYTF	TGTGCCAGCAGTTTCAATGGACAAAACTATGGCTACACCTTC
-	15	TRBJ2-1	TRBD1	TRBV6-5	CASSPRQGNNNEQFF	TGTGCCAGCAGTCCCCGACAGGGAAACAACAATGAGCAGTTCTTC
-	14	TRBJ1-1	-	TRBV5-1	CASSVGPPNTEAFF	TGCGCCAGCAGCGTGGGACCCCCGAACACTGAAGCTTTCTTT
once	14	TRBJ1-4	-	TRBV5-1	CASGADSHNEKLFF	TGCGCCAGCGGCGCCGACAGCCATAATGAAAAACTGTTTTTT
few	12	TRBJ2-2	-	TRBV5-1	CASNRVSGELFF	TGCGCCAGCAACAGGGTATCCGGGGAGCTGTTTTTT
-	14	TRBJ1-1	TRBD1	TRBV2	CASSQEGTERGAFF	TGTGCCAGCAGTCAGGAGGGGACAGAAAGGGGAGCTTTCTTT
-	15	TRBJ2-6	-	TRBV11-3	CASSTDPSGANVLTF	TGTGCCAGCAGCACGGACCCCTCTGGGGCCAACGTCCTGACTTTC
-	13	TRBJ2-1	-	TRBV5-4	CASSLDRDNEQFF	TGTGCCAGCAGCTTGGATAGGGACAATGAGCAGTTCTTC
once	14	TRBJ2-2	-	TRBV18	CASSPTRGTGELFF	TGTGCCAGCTCTCCAACCCGAGGGACCGGGGAGCTGTTTTTT
-	11	TRBJ2-4	-	TRBV20-1	CSARGRNIQYF	TGCAGTGCTAGGGGGAGGAACATTCAGTACTTC
-	15	TRBJ1-3	-	TRBV18	CASSPQGPGGNTIYF	TGTGCCAGCTCACCACAGGGTCCTGGAGGAAACACCATATATTTT
-	15	TRBJ2-3	-	TRBV2	CASGVVDYGSDTQYF	TGTGCCAGCGGGGTGGTGGACTATGGGTCAGATACGCAGTATTTT
-	17	TRBJ2-5	TRBD2	TRBV9	CASSVGGSGGGQETQYF	TGTGCCAGCAGCGTAGGAGGTAGCGGGGGGGGCCAAGAGACCCAGTACTTC
-	19	TRBJ2-6	-	TRBV11-3	CASSLGVGQINSGANVLTF	TGTGCCAGCAGCTTAGGGGTCGGACAGATCAACTCTGGGGCCAACGTCCTGACTTTC
-	16	TRBJ2-3	-	TRBV11-3	CASSLGYGLSTDTQYF	TGTGCCAGCAGCTTAGGTTATGGGCTTTCCACAGATACGCAGTATTTT
-	14	TRBJ2-2	-	TRBV19	CASKWSTFTGELFF	TGTGCCAGTAAGTGGAGTACCTTCACCGGGGAGCTGTTTTTT
-	16	TRBJ1-2	-	TRBV4-2	CASSHDTRAPNYGYTF	TGTGCCAGCAGCCATGATACACGAGCCCCTAACTATGGCTACACCTTC
-	14	TRBJ1-4	TRBD1	TRBV7-2	CASRRGQVNEKLFF	TGTGCCAGCCGCAGGGGGCAAGTTAATGAAAAACTGTTTTTT
-	12	TRBJ1-1	-	TRBV30	CAWSVRFPGAFF	TGTGCCTGGAGTGTAAGGTTCCCGGGAGCTTTCTTT
-	12	TRBJ2-5	-	TRBV18	CASSPRGETQYF	TGTGCCAGCTCACCGAGAGGAGAGACCCAGTACTTC
-	14	TRBJ2-5	-	TRBV28	CASSRGRGRETQYF	TGTGCCAGCAGCCGAGGTCGGGGTCGAGAGACCCAGTACTTC
once	13	TRBJ1-1	-	TRBV29-1	CSAAWELNTEAFF	TGCAGCGCTGCTTGGGAGCTGAACACTGAAGCTTTCTTT
few	14	TRBJ1-4	-	TRBV6-5	CASGESSTQEKLFF	TGTGCCAGCGGGGAGAGTAGTACTCAAGAAAAACTGTTTTTT
-	15	TRBJ1-4	-	TRBV13	CASSLAGNINEKLFF	TGTGCCAGCAGCTTAGCGGGGAATATTAATGAAAAACTGTTTTTT